The 24 T cell receptor beta chains presented below share a single source sample, sequenced in a study of blood T cell dynamics during melanoma immunotherapy. The assay was immunoSEQ multiplex PCR, and TCRdb's table has in-frame clones only and misses some. The sample has approximately 7,800 clones; 87% are singletons. The sample's time point: week 3, after first cycle of checkpoint inhibitor. The specimen comprised blood, sampled from a patient treated with checkpoint blockade. Receptors originate from a human donor with melanoma.

This chain links TRBV28 with TRBJ2-5, with 8 bases identical to TRBD1. Trimming removed 4 bases from V and 1 base from J; junction bases left unmatched: 2. Germline lookup yields CDR1 MDHEN and CDR2 SYDVKM. The CDR3 consists of 14 residues. CDR3 in DNA: TGTGCCAGCAGTTCAGGACAGGGCCAAGAGACCCAGTACTTC. Protein product: CASSSGQGQETQYF.

This clone was observed a single time. The V and J genes are TRBV7-2 and TRBJ2-7, with 10 bases fitting TRBD2. This CDR3 comprises 15 residues. Germline CDR1 SGHTA, CDR2 FQGNSA. Germline trimming cut 0 bases from V and 5 bases from J; bases unmatched to any gene: 4. The CDR3 DNA reads as TGTGCCAGCAGCTTAGCAGGGACTAGCGTACACGAGCAGTACTTC. It is translated as CASSLAGTSVHEQYF.

The chain has TRBV28 and TRBJ1-2, with 12 nucleotides matching TRBD1. V lost 4 bases and J lost 7; bases outside the gene matches: 13. The germline gives CDR1 MDHEN, CDR2 SYDVKM. The CDR3 is 17 residues long. The CDR3 loop reads CASSYPRGTGGYIGYTF. CDR3 nucleotide sequence: TGTGCCAGCAGTTACCCCCGTGGGACAGGGGGCTATATTGGCTACACCTTC.

V and J are TRBV7-2 and TRBJ2-3; a possible D gene is TRBD2 (6 bases). Trimming shortened V by 3 bases and J by 1 base, and 14 bases separated the two germline ends. Germline assignment: CDR1 SGHTA and CDR2 FQGNSA. The CDR3 spans 16 residues. The CDR3 protein is CASSLTGGGGTDTQYF. The CDR3 bases are TGTGCCAGCAGCTTGACCGGGGGTGGCGGCACAGATACGCAGTATTTT.

The CDR3 coding sequence is TGTGCCAGCAGCTTAAGGGGGACAAACAATCAGCCCCAGCATTTT. Translation: CASSLRGTNNQPQHF. This chain connects TRBV13 to TRBJ1-5; TRBD1 is a possible D gene (6 bases). CDR1 and CDR2 from the germline V gene are PRHDT and FYEKMQ (reference sequence). Trimming removed 2 bases at V and 3 bases at J, with 11 bases between. The CDR3 consists of 15 residues.

The chain joins TRBV27 to TRBJ1-1; the D gene is possibly TRBD1 (5 bases). Germline V gene sequence: CDR1 MNHEY, CDR2 SMNVEV (reference sequence). The CDR3 contains 13 residues. Trimming cost V 6 bases and J 5 bases, with 13 bases left between them. DNA of the CDR3: TGTGCCAGCAGAAGTCCAGGGATAACTGAAGCTTTCTTT. Translation: CASRSPGITEAFF.

The chain uses TRBV18 and TRBJ2-1; 8 bases align to TRBD2. CDR3 size: 14 residues. After removal of 4 bases from V and 5 bases from J, the junction contained 4 bases not matched to a gene. CDR1 and CDR2 (germline): KGHSH, LQKENI. Written as DNA, the CDR3 is TGTGCCAGCTCACAAACACTAGCGGACAATGAGCAGTTCTTC. This gives the protein CASSQTLADNEQFF.

The chain joins TRBV15 to TRBJ2-2, with a tentative D call TRBD2 (5 bases). CDR3 length: 14 amino acids. The germline V gene has CDR1 LNHNV and CDR2 YYDKDF (reference sequence). V was pared by 0 bases and J by 5 bases, with 7 bases between. The CDR3 is CATSRDRGTGELFF. For the CDR3, the DNA is TGTGCCACCAGCAGAGATAGAGGGACCGGGGAGCTGTTTTTT.

This clone has only one observation. V gene TRBV4-2 combines with J gene TRBJ1-6; D remains unclear. CDR1 and CDR2 (germline): LGHNA, YNFKEQ. The CDR3 consists of 16 residues. Trimming stripped 2 bases from V and 7 bases from J, with 15 bases between. CDR3 in amino acids: CASSQKVVRSNSPLHF. CDR3 DNA sequence: TGTGCCAGCAGCCAAAAGGTAGTACGGTCAAATTCACCCCTCCACTTT.

This rearrangement joins TRBV19 to TRBJ1-2, with unresolved D. V was trimmed by 3 bases and J by 1 base, leaving 15 bases between them. CDR3 length: 16 amino acids. Germline-derived CDR1 and CDR2 are LNHDA and SQIVND (reference sequence). The CDR3 here is CASSISAGQLNYGYTF. Here the CDR3 DNA reads TGTGCCAGTAGTATCTCGGCGGGTCAACTTAACTATGGCTACACCTTC.

CDR3 in DNA: TGTGCCAGCAGCCAGGCGACAGGTTTGGGTGGCTACACCTTC. Its translation: CASSQATGLGGYTF. The rearrangement joins TRBV4-2 to TRBJ1-2; possible D gene TRBD1, 6 bases. Germline-derived CDR1 and CDR2 are LGHNA and YNFKEQ. The CDR3 is 14 amino acids. V was cut by 3 bases and J by 7 bases, with 15 bases left in between.

The chain is built from TRBV29-1 and TRBJ2-2, with 9 bases aligning to TRBD2. The V and J ends lost 4 bases and 3 bases, in that order; junction bases with no gene match: 12. From germline, CDR1 is SQVTM and CDR2 ANQGSEA. The length of the CDR3 is 17 residues. CDR3 coding DNA: TGCAGCGTTGGGGGCCCGGCGGGAGGGCCCGACACCGGGGAGCTGTTTTTT. This translates into CSVGGPAGGPDTGELFF.

The CDR3 DNA reads as TGTGCCGCCTCCAAAGGGGGATCCTACGAGCAGTACTTC. Its protein is CAASKGGSYEQYF. The chain links TRBV6-5 to TRBJ2-7; TRBD1 might be the D (6 bases). V was pared by 11 bases and J by 1 base, with 15 bases between. The CDR3 sequence is 13 residues long. Germline V gene data show CDR1 as MNHEY and CDR2 as SVGAGI.

This rearrangement joins TRBV10-1 to TRBJ2-3, with 8 bases aligning to TRBD1. This CDR3 has 15 amino acids. V dropped 6 bases and J dropped 3; count of bases not matched to a gene: 8. Germline V gene lookup returns CDR1 WNHNN and CDR2 SYGVQD (reference sequence). Here the CDR3 reads CASRDGTGETDTQYF. Written as DNA, the CDR3 is TGCGCCAGCAGAGACGGGACAGGTGAAACAGATACGCAGTATTTT.

The chain has TRBV5-1 and TRBJ2-1; 11 bases align to TRBD1. Germline V CDR1 and CDR2: SGHRS, YFSETQ. The CDR3 sequence is 15 residues long. Trimming took 4 bases from V and 5 from J; bases not matched to a gene: 5. CDR3 protein: CASSHGTGGNNEQFF. Written as DNA, the CDR3 is TGCGCCAGCAGCCACGGGACAGGGGGAAACAATGAGCAGTTCTTC.

V and J are TRBV27 and TRBJ2-2; no reliable D call. Between the trimmed V and J ends, which lost 4 bases and 1 base, there was a span of 13 bases. This CDR3 is 16 amino acids long. In germline, CDR1 is MNHEY, CDR2 SMNVEV (reference sequence). CDR3 region: CASSSSGQVNTGELFF. CDR3 bases: TGTGCCAGCAGTTCAAGTGGGCAGGTGAACACCGGGGAGCTGTTTTTT.

The genes are TRBV6-5 and TRBJ2-7; 10 bases are shared with TRBD1. The CDR3 length is 15 residues. J was trimmed by 4 bases and V by 6 bases; bases with no gene match: 9. Germline V CDR1 and CDR2: MNHEY, SVGAGI. Written as DNA, the CDR3 is TGTGCCAGCAGAAGACTCGGGACAGGGGTTTACGAGCAGTACTTC. It specifies CASRRLGTGVYEQYF.

The chain links TRBV27 to TRBJ2-1, with 11 bases fitting TRBD2. Germline CDR1 reads MNHEY; CDR2 reads SMNVEV (reference sequence). The CDR3 totals 18 residues. With 4 bases clipped from V and 4 bases from J, the junction kept 12 bases outside the gene matches. CDR3 nucleotide sequence: TGTGCCAGCAGTTCCGAGACCGTACTAGCGGGAGTGTACAATGAGCAGTTCTTC. Its protein is CASSSETVLAGVYNEQFF.

The chain has TRBV5-1 and TRBJ2-7; the D call may be TRBD1 or TRBD2 (6 bases each). Between the trimmed V and J ends, which lost 4 bases and 7 bases, there was a span of 21 bases. This CDR3 spans 15 amino acids. In germline, CDR1 is SGHRS, CDR2 YFSETQ. The CDR3, as DNA: TGCGCCAGCAGCATATCGCCGGGGGCTATGAGGGAGCAGTACTTC. This sequence encodes CASSISPGAMREQYF.

The chain is built from TRBV5-4 and TRBJ1-2; the D is unclear. This CDR3 comprises 12 residues. Germline CDR1 SGHNT, CDR2 YYREEE (reference sequence). Trimming pared 5 bases from V and 5 bases from J, leaving 10 bases between. CDR3 in DNA: TGTGCCAGCAGTTCTGACTTATATGGCTACACCTTC. Amino acid sequence: CASSSDLYGYTF.

On this clone itself: One junction end disagrees with the germline gene, perhaps due to a read error. The CDR3 nucleotides read TGTGCCAGCTCACCCCCTACAGGGACTCAGAACTTC. It yields the protein CASSPPTGTQNF. The genes are TRBV18 and TRBJ2-4; D may correspond to TRBD1 or TRBD2 (6 bases each). The CDR3 has 12 residues. Germline V CDR1 and CDR2: KGHSH, LQKENI.

This clone has just a few counts. The V call is TRBV2, the J call TRBJ1-5; TRBD1 might be the D (5 bases). Germline CDR1 is SNHLY and CDR2 is FYNNEI. The CDR3 is 14 residues long. V lost 2 bases, J lost 7 bases, and 12 bases lay in between. CDR3 sequence: CASSEFGAEQPQHF. CDR3 nucleotides: TGTGCCAGCAGTGAATTCGGGGCGGAGCAGCCCCAGCATTTT.

This clone has just one count. V usage is TRBV9 and J usage is TRBJ1-4; D unclear. Per the germline V gene, CDR1 is SGDLS and CDR2 is YYNGEE. The CDR3 covers 16 residues. V lost 0 bases and J lost 4, with 13 bases in between. This CDR3 is CASSVEDGGLNEKLFF. The CDR3 DNA reads TGTGCCAGCAGCGTAGAAGACGGCGGACTTAATGAAAAACTGTTTTTT.

This clone has more than one count but fewer than ten. The J gene is TRBJ1-5, the V gene TRBV21-1. TRBV21-1 is classified as a pseudogene. The CDR3 covers 14 residues. The CDR3 reads CASGGKESNQPQHF. The CDR3 DNA reads as TGTGCCAGCGGAGGGAAGGAAAGCAATCAGCCCCAGCATTTT.